This T cell receptor (beta chain) was observed in a study of cytomegalovirus exposure and HLA in healthy donors. The PCR was carried out with 60 Vbeta primers and 13 Jbeta primers. Profiling relied on immunoSEQ multiplex PCR, and the TCRdb table lists in-frame clones only, not all of them. The sample holds about 200,000 clones, 9.5% to 15% seen once. CDR3 length: 15 residues. V was clipped by 4 bases and J by 0 bases, with 10 bases between them. The germline V gene has CDR1 LNHDA and CDR2 SQIVND (reference sequence). This receptor was identified in a man aged 45 to 65 in good health and CMV-seropositive. J is TRBJ2-1 and V is TRBV19; the D gene is possibly TRBD2 (5 bases). Sequenced input: PBMCs. The CDR3 nucleotides are TGTGCCAGTAGTAATGGGAGAAGCTCCTACAATGAGCAGTTCTTC. Amino acids: CASSNGRSSYNEQFF.